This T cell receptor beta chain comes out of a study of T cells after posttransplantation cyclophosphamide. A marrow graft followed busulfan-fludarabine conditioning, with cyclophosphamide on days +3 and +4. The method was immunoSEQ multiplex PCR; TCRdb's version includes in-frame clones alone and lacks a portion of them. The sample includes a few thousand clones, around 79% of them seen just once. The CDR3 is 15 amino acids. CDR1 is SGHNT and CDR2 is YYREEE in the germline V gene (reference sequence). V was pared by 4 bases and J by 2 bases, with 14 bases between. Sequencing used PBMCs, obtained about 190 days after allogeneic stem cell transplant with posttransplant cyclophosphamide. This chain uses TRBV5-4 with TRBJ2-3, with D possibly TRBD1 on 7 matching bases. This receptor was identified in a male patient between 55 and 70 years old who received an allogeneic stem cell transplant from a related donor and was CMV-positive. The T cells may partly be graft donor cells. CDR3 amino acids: CASSGGTAHTDTQYF. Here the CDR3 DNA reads TGTGCCAGCAGCGGCGGGACAGCACACACAGATACGCAGTATTTT.